This T cell receptor beta chain originates from a study of monozygotic twins with inflammatory bowel disease. The germline V gene encodes CDR1 LGHNA and CDR2 YNFKEQ. The CDR3 contains 18 residues. TCRdb derives one entry per CDR3 protein from the 5' RACE reads, leaving out DNA. In all, the sample yields 300,000 to 450,000 distinct CDR3 sequences. Sample: blood. The clonotype comes from a human donor with ulcerative colitis or Crohn's disease, or a healthy co-twin of an affected twin (not recorded which). The chain uses TRBV4-2 and TRBJ1-1; there is no DNA to check the TCRdb D call of TRBD1. The CDR3 region is CASSQNIYRGLGNTEAFF.